Below, 22 T cell receptor beta chains from the same sample are listed, as sequenced in a study of technical replicates of blood from a handful of donors. Sequencing was performed with immunoSEQ multiplex PCR; in TCRdb, only in-frame clones are kept and a portion is missing. The sample records under 110,000 clones, just over 95% being singletons. Sequenced sample: T cells isolated from PBMCs. Receptors originate from a human donor in good health.

This chain uses TRBV19 with TRBJ1-5; D perhaps matches TRBD1 (5 bases). The CDR3 runs to 14 residues. V dropped 5 bases and J dropped 4 bases, with 12 bases sitting between them. Per the germline V gene, CDR1 is LNHDA and CDR2 is SQIVND (reference sequence). CDR3 amino acids: CASSWAGGNQPQHF. The CDR3 nucleotides are TGTGCCAGTAGTTGGGCGGGGGGGAATCAGCCCCAGCATTTT.

J is TRBJ1-2 and V is TRBV7-9, with TRBD1 matching over 7 bases. This CDR3 is built from 14 residues. Germline-derived CDR1 and CDR2 are SEHNR and FQNEAQ (reference sequence). Trimming at V came to 5 bases and at J to 6 bases, leaving 9 bases not matched to a gene. The CDR3 region is CASSRPQGWDGYTF. For the CDR3, the DNA is TGTGCCAGCAGCCGACCACAGGGGTGGGATGGCTACACCTTC.

The chain recombines TRBV5-1 with TRBJ2-7; 8 bases line up with TRBD1. This CDR3 region has 15 residues. Unmatched junction bases numbered 8, after V lost 0 bases and J lost 6 bases. The germline V gene has CDR1 SGHRS and CDR2 YFSETQ. The CDR3 sequence: CASSLERTGIGEQYF. The CDR3 DNA is TGCGCCAGCAGCTTGGAGCGGACAGGGATCGGCGAGCAGTACTTC.

V usage is TRBV7-6 and J usage is TRBJ2-1; possibly TRBD2 for D (5 bases). V lost 0 bases to trimming and J lost 8 bases, with 14 bases between them. Germline V gene lookup returns CDR1 SGHVS and CDR2 FNYEAQ. CDR3 size: 15 residues. As DNA, the CDR3 is TGTGCCAGCAGCTTAGCGCGTGACTTCGGGGATGAGCAGTTCTTC. Residues: CASSLARDFGDEQFF.

The genes are TRBV5-8 and TRBJ2-3; D remains ambiguous. The V gene lost 0 bases and the J gene lost 5 bases, with 4 bases spanning the gap. The CDR3 spans 12 residues. The germline gives CDR1 SGHTS, CDR2 YDEGEE. CDR3 in amino acids: CASSLDKDTQYF. Written as DNA, the CDR3 is TGTGCCAGCAGCTTGGATAAAGATACGCAGTATTTT.

This chain connects TRBV4-1 to TRBJ2-7; TRBD2 matches at 8 bases. The V gene's germline CDR1 is MGHRA and CDR2 YSYEKL. The CDR3 contains 16 residues. Losses at the gene ends were 5 bases for V and 0 bases for J; bases not matched to a gene: 9. The CDR3 DNA is TGCGCCAGCAGCGCGTACTCCACTAGCGGCTCCTACGAGCAGTACTTC. Translation gives CASSAYSTSGSYEQYF.

V is TRBV9 and J is TRBJ1-6, with 8 bases identical to TRBD1. The CDR3 runs 17 residues. Germline lookup yields CDR1 SGDLS and CDR2 YYNGEE. The V segment lost 4 bases and the J segment 2 bases; nucleotides outside the gene matches: 8. CDR3 sequence (DNA): TGTGCCAGCAGCCCCGCCGGACAGGGCGCCTATAATTCACCCCTCCACTTT. Encoded protein: CASSPAGQGAYNSPLHF.

This clone was picked up a small number of times. The chain joins TRBV30 to TRBJ1-1; TRBD1 might be the D (5 bases). Germline CDR1 GTSNPN, CDR2 SVGIG (reference sequence). V was clipped by 3 bases and J by 0 bases, with 17 bases between them. This CDR3 has 16 amino acids. The CDR3: CAWRAGNTGLNTEAFF. The CDR3 DNA follows: TGTGCCTGGAGGGCAGGTAATACAGGACTGAACACTGAAGCTTTCTTT.

This clone appeared once. The chain is built from TRBV29-1 and TRBJ1-1; 9 nucleotides match TRBD1. Germline V lookup: CDR1 SQVTM, CDR2 ANQGSEA. There are 18 residues in the CDR3. With V trimmed by 2 bases and J by 0 bases, 13 bases remained unmatched. The CDR3 here is CSVELWGTGTSLNTEAFF. The CDR3 nucleotides read TGCAGCGTTGAACTTTGGGGGACAGGGACTTCACTGAACACTGAAGCTTTCTTT.

The rearrangement uses TRBV28 and TRBJ2-5; TRBD2 is a possible D gene (7 bases). Trimming took 6 bases from V and 2 from J, leaving 19 bases between them. This CDR3 has 16 residues. Per germline, CDR1 MDHEN and CDR2 SYDVKM. CDR3 bases: TGTGCCAGCAGCTTCGTCCGGGGGGCCTCACAAGAGACCCAGTACTTC. Residues: CASSFVRGASQETQYF.

The rearrangement uses TRBV27 and TRBJ1-1, with unresolved D. Trimming left V 4 bases short and J 4 bases short, with 19 bases between. Looked up from germline, CDR1 is MNHEY and CDR2 is SMNVEV (reference sequence). The CDR3 sequence is 16 residues long. The CDR3 nucleotides read TGTGCCAGCAGTTCCACCCTGGGCGGGCGGGGCACTGAAGCTTTCTTT. Translated, it gives CASSSTLGGRGTEAFF.

The rearrangement uses TRBV28 and TRBJ2-3; a weak D match, TRBD2 (7 bases). V was clipped by 7 bases and J by 6 bases, with 23 bases between them. There are 16 residues in the CDR3. The V gene's germline CDR1 is MDHEN and CDR2 SYDVKM. CDR3 DNA sequence: TGTGCCAGCACCAACCACGGGGGGCCGAGGGATGATACGCAGTATTTT. Encoded protein: CASTNHGGPRDDTQYF.

The gene calls are TRBV4-2 and TRBJ2-3; 14 bases map to TRBD2. Per germline, CDR1 LGHNA and CDR2 YNFKEQ. The ends lost 4 bases at V and 1 base at J; junction bases unmatched: 13. This CDR3 region has 20 residues. The CDR3 DNA is TGTGCCAGCAGCCCTCCACCGGGACTAGCGGGGGTTTCGGGCACAGATACGCAGTATTTT. Translated: CASSPPPGLAGVSGTDTQYF.

The CDR3 loop reads CASSLVGGWGETQYF. The DNA of the CDR3 is TGCGCCAGCAGCTTGGTGGGAGGTTGGGGAGAGACCCAGTACTTC. The chain uses TRBV5-1 and TRBJ2-5; tentatively, D is TRBD2 (6 bases). The CDR3 is 15 residues long. CDR1 is SGHRS, CDR2 YFSETQ, per germline. The ends were cut back, 0 bases at V and 4 bases at J, with 13 bases in the middle.

The gene calls are TRBV5-1 and TRBJ2-1; 8 bases agree with TRBD1. The CDR3 runs 15 residues. CDR1 and CDR2 from the germline V gene are SGHRS and YFSETQ. The V segment lost 0 bases and the J segment 6 bases; nucleotides outside the gene matches: 5. Here the CDR3 reads CASSLVGTGINEQFF. CDR3 sequence (DNA): TGCGCCAGCAGCTTGGTCGGGACAGGTATCAATGAGCAGTTCTTC.

The gene calls are TRBV5-4 and TRBJ1-4; a possible D gene is TRBD1 (6 bases). Germline assignment: CDR1 SGHNT and CDR2 YYREEE (reference sequence). V dropped 1 base and J dropped 4 bases, with 11 bases sitting between them. The CDR3 has 15 amino acids. In DNA form, the CDR3 reads TGTGCCAGCAGCTTGTGGCAGGGGAATAATGAAAAACTGTTTTTT. This gives the protein CASSLWQGNNEKLFF.

This chain links TRBV6-5 with TRBJ2-3; 9 positions agree with TRBD2. This CDR3 has 15 residues. Germline CDR1 reads MNHEY; CDR2 reads SVGAGI. Trimming cost V 5 bases and J 3 bases; bases outside gene matches: 6. The CDR3 sequence: CASSRSGSRTDTQYF. The CDR3 DNA reads as TGTGCCAGCAGTCGTAGCGGGAGTAGAACAGATACGCAGTATTTT.

The CDR3 nucleotides are TGTGCCAGCAGTTTACACAGGGCCTATGGCTACACCTTC. It is translated as CASSLHRAYGYTF. V and J are TRBV27 and TRBJ1-2, with D tentatively TRBD1 (6 bases). Trimming took off 2 bases at V and 4 bases at J, with 8 bases between the two ends. The CDR3 is 13 residues long. The germline gives CDR1 MNHEY, CDR2 SMNVEV (reference sequence).

V gene TRBV5-5 combines with J gene TRBJ2-1; D is unresolved. This CDR3 contains 14 residues. V lost 4 bases, J lost 4 bases, and 12 bases lay in between. CDR1 SGHKS and CDR2 YYEKEE come from the germline V gene (reference sequence). The CDR3 sequence is CASSPIEKYNEQFF. DNA of the CDR3: TGTGCCAGCAGCCCCATCGAGAAATACAATGAGCAGTTCTTC.

This rearrangement joins TRBV5-5 to TRBJ1-3; D is possibly TRBD1 (5 bases). Germline V lookup: CDR1 SGHKS, CDR2 YYEKEE (reference sequence). This CDR3 region has 13 residues. Deletions cut 7 bases from V and 4 bases from J, with 12 bases between. The CDR3 sequence: CASQFRGGNTIYF. The DNA of the CDR3 is TGTGCCAGCCAATTCCGGGGGGGAAACACCATATATTTT. The full variable domain, in which reference TRBV5-5 and TRBJ1-3 provide the parts outside the CDR3, is DAGVTQSPTHLIKTRGQQVTLRCSPISGHKSVSWYQQVLGQGPQFIFQYYEKEERGRGNFPDRFSARQFPNYSSELNVNALLLGDSALYLCASQFRGGNTIYFGEGSWLTVV.

This chain joins TRBV7-3 and TRBJ2-1, with 15 bases matching TRBD2. Germline values: CDR1 SGHTA, CDR2 FQGTGA. The J segment lost 11 bases and the V segment lost 5 bases, leaving 1 base of the junction unmatched. CDR3 length: 13 amino acids. The CDR3 reads CASSGTSGGQQFF. The CDR3 nucleotides are TGTGCCAGCAGCGGGACTAGCGGGGGGCAGCAGTTCTTC. Using reference TRBV7-3 and TRBJ2-1 for the parts outside the CDR3, the full variable domain is GAGVSQTPSNKVTEKGKYVELRCDPISGHTALYWYRQSLGQGPEFLIYFQGTGAADDSGLPNDRFFAVRPEGSVSTLKIQRTERGDSAVYLCASSGTSGGQQFFGPGTRLTVL.

This sequence joins TRBV2 and TRBJ1-5, with a weak D call TRBD1 (6 bases). V shed 7 bases and J shed 6 bases, with 13 bases lying between them. The germline V gene encodes CDR1 SNHLY and CDR2 FYNNEI. CDR3 length: 13 amino acids. The DNA of the CDR3 is TGTGCCAGCACTACACAGGGTGGTCAGCCCCAGCATTTT. Protein product: CASTTQGGQPQHF.